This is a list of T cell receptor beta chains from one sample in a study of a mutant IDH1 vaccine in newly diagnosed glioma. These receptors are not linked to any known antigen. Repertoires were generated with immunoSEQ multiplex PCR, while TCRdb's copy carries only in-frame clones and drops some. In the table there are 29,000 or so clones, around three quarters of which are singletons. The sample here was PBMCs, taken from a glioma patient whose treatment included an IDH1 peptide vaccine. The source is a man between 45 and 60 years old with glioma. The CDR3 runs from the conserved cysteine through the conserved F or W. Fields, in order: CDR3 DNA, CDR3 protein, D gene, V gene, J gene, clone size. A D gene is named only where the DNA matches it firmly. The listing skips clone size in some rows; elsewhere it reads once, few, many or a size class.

CDR3 DNA: TGTGCCAGCCGGCAGGCTTCTATCGAGCAGTACTTC
CDR3 protein: CASRQASIEQYF
D gene: -
V gene: TRBV2
J gene: TRBJ2-7
clone size: -

CDR3 DNA: TGCGCCAGCAGCTTGGGGCAAACGGCCGTTTATGGCTACACCTTC
CDR3 protein: CASSLGQTAVYGYTF
D gene: -
V gene: TRBV5-1
J gene: TRBJ1-2
clone size: -

CDR3 DNA: TGTGCCAGCAGCTTGGCGGGAGGACCTCTCCTTGGCGCGAACACCGGGGAGCTGTTTTTT
CDR3 protein: CASSLAGGPLLGANTGELFF
D gene: TRBD2
V gene: TRBV5-4
J gene: TRBJ2-2
clone size: -

CDR3 DNA: TGTGCCAGCAGCTTAGGTACAGGGCCCAATCAGCCCCAGCATTTT
CDR3 protein: CASSLGTGPNQPQHF
D gene: -
V gene: TRBV7-2
J gene: TRBJ1-5
clone size: -

CDR3 DNA: TGTGCCAGCAGTTACTCGATGCAAGGCAGCAAAGAGACCCAGTACTTC
CDR3 protein: CASSYSMQGSKETQYF
D gene: -
V gene: TRBV6-5
J gene: TRBJ2-5
clone size: -

CDR3 DNA: TGTGCCACCAGCTACGGACAGGCGAGCAATCAGCCCCAGCATTTT
CDR3 protein: CATSYGQASNQPQHF
D gene: TRBD1
V gene: TRBV15
J gene: TRBJ1-5
clone size: -

CDR3 DNA: TGTGCCAGCAGTAGCGGACGGGATACGCAGTATTTT
CDR3 protein: CASSSGRDTQYF
D gene: -
V gene: TRBV27
J gene: TRBJ2-3
clone size: -

CDR3 DNA: TGTGCCAGCAGCCCCAACAGCGGCGAGCAGTACTTC
CDR3 protein: CASSPNSGEQYF
D gene: -
V gene: TRBV13
J gene: TRBJ2-7
clone size: -

CDR3 DNA: TGCGCCAGCAGCACTGGGGGTCAATCGGGGCCTAATGAGCAGTTCTTC
CDR3 protein: CASSTGGQSGPNEQFF
D gene: -
V gene: TRBV5-1
J gene: TRBJ2-1
clone size: -

CDR3 DNA: TGCGCCAGCAGCCACTTGGGACTAGCGGGAGGGCCTATTGGGGCCTACGAGCAGTACTTC
CDR3 protein: CASSHLGLAGGPIGAYEQYF
D gene: TRBD2
V gene: TRBV4-1
J gene: TRBJ2-7
clone size: -

CDR3 DNA: TGTGCCAGCAGTATACAGGGTAATAACTATGGCTACACCTTC
CDR3 protein: CASSIQGNNYGYTF
D gene: -
V gene: TRBV5-6
J gene: TRBJ1-2
clone size: -

CDR3 DNA: TGTGCCATCAGTGAGTCCCGGACAGGGCAGGGCGGGGAGCTGTTTTTT
CDR3 protein: CAISESRTGQGGELFF
D gene: TRBD1
V gene: TRBV10-3
J gene: TRBJ2-2
clone size: -

CDR3 DNA: TGTGCCAGTAGCCCCCCCAGGGGTGGGGGCAACACCGGGGAGCTGTTTTTT
CDR3 protein: CASSPPRGGGNTGELFF
D gene: -
V gene: TRBV19
J gene: TRBJ2-2
clone size: once

CDR3 DNA: TGTGCCAGCAGTTATGGAGCGGGGTACACAGATACGCAGTATTTT
CDR3 protein: CASSYGAGYTDTQYF
D gene: TRBD2
V gene: TRBV6-5
J gene: TRBJ2-3
clone size: -

CDR3 DNA: TGCGCCAGCAGCCCCCCCGGATCAGCCGGGCTTAACACTGAAGCTTTCTTT
CDR3 protein: CASSPPGSAGLNTEAFF
D gene: -
V gene: TRBV4-3
J gene: TRBJ1-1
clone size: -

CDR3 DNA: TGTGCCAGCACGCCAGTATTTAATGAAAAACTGTTTTTT
CDR3 protein: CASTPVFNEKLFF
D gene: -
V gene: TRBV28
J gene: TRBJ1-4
clone size: -

CDR3 DNA: TGTGCCAGCAGGCGAATGGGGGACAGGGCCTATGGCTACACCTTC
CDR3 protein: CASRRMGDRAYGYTF
D gene: TRBD1
V gene: TRBV6-5
J gene: TRBJ1-2
clone size: -

CDR3 DNA: TGCAGCGTTGGGACAGGGCCCAATGAGCAGTTCTTC
CDR3 protein: CSVGTGPNEQFF
D gene: TRBD1
V gene: TRBV29-1
J gene: TRBJ2-1
clone size: -

CDR3 DNA: TGTGCCAGCAGCCCCTGGAGGGGCTCGGCCCAAGAGACCCAGTACTTC
CDR3 protein: CASSPWRGSAQETQYF
D gene: -
V gene: TRBV13
J gene: TRBJ2-5
clone size: -

CDR3 DNA: TGTGCCAGCAGTCCGCCGGGGGGCGGCGGTGAAAAACTGTTTTTT
CDR3 protein: CASSPPGGGGEKLFF
D gene: -
V gene: TRBV6-6
J gene: TRBJ1-4
clone size: -

CDR3 DNA: TGTGCCAGCAGCTTCTTTAGCGGCAACACAGATACGCAGTATTTT
CDR3 protein: CASSFFSGNTDTQYF
D gene: -
V gene: TRBV5-4
J gene: TRBJ2-3
clone size: once

CDR3 DNA: TGTGCCAGTACTGAGTCAAGCGGGACCTTTTCTGAAAAACTGTTTTTT
CDR3 protein: CASTESSGTFSEKLFF
D gene: -
V gene: TRBV19
J gene: TRBJ1-4
clone size: -

CDR3 DNA: TGTGCCAGCAGTGAAGGGACTAGCGGGAGCTACGAGCAGTACTTC
CDR3 protein: CASSEGTSGSYEQYF
D gene: TRBD2
V gene: TRBV6-1
J gene: TRBJ2-7
clone size: few

CDR3 DNA: TGCGCCAGCAACCCTGGGAGGCTAGCTAACTATGGCTACACCTTC
CDR3 protein: CASNPGRLANYGYTF
D gene: -
V gene: TRBV5-1
J gene: TRBJ1-2
clone size: few

CDR3 DNA: TGTGCCAGCAGCGGGACAGGGGGCAGACAGCCCCAGCATTTT
CDR3 protein: CASSGTGGRQPQHF
D gene: TRBD1
V gene: TRBV2
J gene: TRBJ1-5
clone size: few

CDR3 DNA: TGTGCCAGCAGAATGGGACAGGGGAGGATGAACACTGAAGCTTTCTTT
CDR3 protein: CASRMGQGRMNTEAFF
D gene: TRBD1
V gene: TRBV2
J gene: TRBJ1-1
clone size: -

CDR3 DNA: TGTGCCAGCTCACCCAAAGAGGAGGCCGGCTACACCTTC
CDR3 protein: CASSPKEEAGYTF
D gene: -
V gene: TRBV18
J gene: TRBJ1-2
clone size: -

CDR3 DNA: TGTGCCAGCAGTTTCCGGGATAGCAATCAGCCCCAGCATTTT
CDR3 protein: CASSFRDSNQPQHF
D gene: -
V gene: TRBV27
J gene: TRBJ1-5
clone size: -

CDR3 DNA: TGTGCCAGCAGCTGGGCAGACACTGAAGCTTTCTTT
CDR3 protein: CASSWADTEAFF
D gene: -
V gene: TRBV5-6
J gene: TRBJ1-1
clone size: -

CDR3 DNA: TGTGCCAGCAGTTCTTCCGGGATTAAGGCTGAAGCTTTCTTT
CDR3 protein: CASSSSGIKAEAFF
D gene: -
V gene: TRBV6-5
J gene: TRBJ1-1
clone size: -

CDR3 DNA: TGTGCCAGCAGGGAGACAGGGCGGCAGCCCCAGCATTTT
CDR3 protein: CASRETGRQPQHF
D gene: TRBD1
V gene: TRBV6-1
J gene: TRBJ1-5
clone size: -

CDR3 DNA: TGTGCCAGCAGCGGGGGATATGGCTACACCTTC
CDR3 protein: CASSGGYGYTF
D gene: -
V gene: TRBV9
J gene: TRBJ1-2
clone size: -

CDR3 DNA: TGTGCCAGTAGTATGGCAGTACTTACCGGGGAGCTGTTTTTT
CDR3 protein: CASSMAVLTGELFF
D gene: -
V gene: TRBV19
J gene: TRBJ2-2
clone size: -

CDR3 DNA: TGTGCCTGCGTTACAGGGGACGAGACCCAGTACTTC
CDR3 protein: CACVTGDETQYF
D gene: TRBD1
V gene: TRBV30
J gene: TRBJ2-5
clone size: -

CDR3 DNA: TGTGCCAGCAGGAAAGAGAGGGGAGTCGGGACTGAAGCTTTCTTT
CDR3 protein: CASRKERGVGTEAFF
D gene: -
V gene: TRBV2
J gene: TRBJ1-1
clone size: -

CDR3 DNA: TGTGCCAGCAGTTACTCAATGGGGCAGTCACCCCTCCACTTT
CDR3 protein: CASSYSMGQSPLHF
D gene: -
V gene: TRBV6-5
J gene: TRBJ1-6
clone size: -

CDR3 DNA: TGTGCCAGCAGCTTAGCAGGCACCCTCTACACCGGGGAGCTGTTTTTT
CDR3 protein: CASSLAGTLYTGELFF
D gene: -
V gene: TRBV7-8
J gene: TRBJ2-2
clone size: -

CDR3 DNA: TGTGCCAGCAGCCAAGGACGGGTGAACACTGAAGCTTTCTTT
CDR3 protein: CASSQGRVNTEAFF
D gene: -
V gene: TRBV14
J gene: TRBJ1-1
clone size: -

CDR3 DNA: TGTGCCAGCAGTTTATCGATGGGCCTTAATGAAAAACTGTTTTTT
CDR3 protein: CASSLSMGLNEKLFF
D gene: -
V gene: TRBV27
J gene: TRBJ1-4
clone size: few

CDR3 DNA: TGCGCCAGCAGCCTTCTGACTAGCGGGATTGACGAGCAGTACTTC
CDR3 protein: CASSLLTSGIDEQYF
D gene: TRBD2
V gene: TRBV4-3
J gene: TRBJ2-7
clone size: -

CDR3 DNA: TGCAGTGCTAGCCCGGTGGGCGAGCAGTACTTC
CDR3 protein: CSASPVGEQYF
D gene: -
V gene: TRBV20-1
J gene: TRBJ2-7
clone size: -

CDR3 DNA: TGTGCCAGCAGTGAAGCGGGAGGGCACAATGAGCAGTTCTTC
CDR3 protein: CASSEAGGHNEQFF
D gene: TRBD2
V gene: TRBV6-4
J gene: TRBJ2-1
clone size: few

CDR3 DNA: TGTGCCAGCTCAGGGATCGGTCAGCCCCAGCATTTT
CDR3 protein: CASSGIGQPQHF
D gene: -
V gene: TRBV19
J gene: TRBJ1-5
clone size: -

CDR3 DNA: TGCAGCGTTGTGGGCAGGAGACAAGAGACCCAGTACTTC
CDR3 protein: CSVVGRRQETQYF
D gene: -
V gene: TRBV29-1
J gene: TRBJ2-5
clone size: -

CDR3 DNA: TGCAGCGTTGGCTTTGGGGGCGAGAACACTGAAGCTTTCTTT
CDR3 protein: CSVGFGGENTEAFF
D gene: -
V gene: TRBV29-1
J gene: TRBJ1-1
clone size: few

CDR3 DNA: TGTGCCAGCAGAGCCTATAATTCACCCCTCCACTTT
CDR3 protein: CASRAYNSPLHF
D gene: -
V gene: TRBV6-5
J gene: TRBJ1-6
clone size: -

CDR3 DNA: TGTGCCAGCAGCTTGGCCCTGAATGAAAAACTGTTTTTT
CDR3 protein: CASSLALNEKLFF
D gene: -
V gene: TRBV5-4
J gene: TRBJ1-4
clone size: -

CDR3 DNA: TGCAGCGGGGGAACAGGGGATAACTATGGCTACACCTTC
CDR3 protein: CSGGTGDNYGYTF
D gene: TRBD1
V gene: TRBV29-1
J gene: TRBJ1-2
clone size: -

CDR3 DNA: TGTGCCAGCAGTCCCTCTCCGGTTAGCAATCAGCCCCAGCATTTT
CDR3 protein: CASSPSPVSNQPQHF
D gene: -
V gene: TRBV6-5
J gene: TRBJ1-5
clone size: few

CDR3 DNA: TGTGCCAGCAGCTTGTCGGGGGGCTGGAACGAGCAGTACTTC
CDR3 protein: CASSLSGGWNEQYF
D gene: -
V gene: TRBV5-6
J gene: TRBJ2-7
clone size: -

CDR3 DNA: TGTGCCAGCAGCTTTAGTAGTGAAGCTTTCTTT
CDR3 protein: CASSFSSEAFF
D gene: -
V gene: TRBV7-8
J gene: TRBJ1-1
clone size: -

CDR3 DNA: TGTGCCAGCTCACCTGCCAGGATGAACACTGAAGCTTTCTTT
CDR3 protein: CASSPARMNTEAFF
D gene: -
V gene: TRBV18
J gene: TRBJ1-1
clone size: -

CDR3 DNA: TGTGCCAGCAGCTTAATGGCGGGCCAAGAGACCCAGTACTTC
CDR3 protein: CASSLMAGQETQYF
D gene: -
V gene: TRBV7-6
J gene: TRBJ2-5
clone size: -

CDR3 DNA: TGTGCCAGCAGCGTAGCAACTAATGAAAAACTGTTTTTT
CDR3 protein: CASSVATNEKLFF
D gene: -
V gene: TRBV7-6
J gene: TRBJ1-4
clone size: few

CDR3 DNA: TGTGCCAGCAGCTCCCTCGTTTTCGGGACAAATGAAGCTTTCTTT
CDR3 protein: CASSSLVFGTNEAFF
D gene: -
V gene: TRBV11-3
J gene: TRBJ1-1
clone size: -

CDR3 DNA: TGTGCCAGCAGCTTAGAGGGGTCTGGGATAACCCAGTACTTC
CDR3 protein: CASSLEGSGITQYF
D gene: -
V gene: TRBV13
J gene: TRBJ2-5
clone size: -

CDR3 DNA: TGCGCCAGCAGCCCGCAACTAGCGGGGACGACGTATTTT
CDR3 protein: CASSPQLAGTTYF
D gene: TRBD2
V gene: TRBV4-3
J gene: TRBJ2-3
clone size: few

CDR3 DNA: TGTGCCAGCAGCTTGGGGACCGTCCTGTTTTTT
CDR3 protein: CASSLGTVLFF
D gene: -
V gene: TRBV13
J gene: TRBJ1-4
clone size: -

CDR3 DNA: TGTGCCAGCAGCTTAGGGCAGGTAGCCGACGAGCAGTACTTC
CDR3 protein: CASSLGQVADEQYF
D gene: -
V gene: TRBV7-6
J gene: TRBJ2-7
clone size: -